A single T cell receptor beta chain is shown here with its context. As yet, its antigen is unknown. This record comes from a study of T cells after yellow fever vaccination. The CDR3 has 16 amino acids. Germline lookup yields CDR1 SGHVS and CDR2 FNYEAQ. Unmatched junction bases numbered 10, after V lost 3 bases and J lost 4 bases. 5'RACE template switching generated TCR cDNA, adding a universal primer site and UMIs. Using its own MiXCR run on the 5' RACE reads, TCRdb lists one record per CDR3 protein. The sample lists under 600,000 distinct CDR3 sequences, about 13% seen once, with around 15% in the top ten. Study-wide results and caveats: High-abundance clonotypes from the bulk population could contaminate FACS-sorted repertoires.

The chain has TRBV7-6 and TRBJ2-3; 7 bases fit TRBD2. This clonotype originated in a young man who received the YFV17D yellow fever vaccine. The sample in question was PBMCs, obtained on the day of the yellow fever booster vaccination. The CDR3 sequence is CASSFTAGESADTQYF. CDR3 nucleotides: TGTGCCAGCAGCTTTACGGCGGGAGAGTCGGCAGATACGCAGTATTTT.